This note documents a single TCR beta chain sequence. The antigen remains unidentified. This CDR3 has 15 amino acids. The V gene lost 10 bases and the J gene lost 9 bases, with 25 bases spanning the gap. Per germline, CDR1 SNHLY and CDR2 FYNNEI. This entry belongs to a study of memory CD4+ T cells and cytomegalovirus serostatus. Study-wide points: The CMV-associated TCR signature appears largely within the CD4+ memory repertoire.

The sort gate was single viable CD3+CD4+CD8-CD45RO+ cells for memory CD4+ T cells. CMV serostatus came from serum IgG against pp150, pp28, p38, p52. The repertoire was sequenced with immunoSEQ multiplex PCR; TCRdb's copy has only in-frame clones and lacks some. The sample contains fewer than 75,000 clones, 70% to 85% of which appear only once. Specimen: memory CD4+ T cells from blood. The rearrangement joins TRBV2 to TRBJ2-1, with D perhaps given as TRBD1 or TRBD2 (6 bases each). This TCR was sampled from an adult in good health and CMV-seronegative. The CDR3 sequence: CATIESRRGGSEQFF. Here the CDR3 DNA reads TGTGCCACCATAGAAAGTAGAAGAGGGGGGAGTGAGCAGTTCTTC.